The 27 T cell receptor beta chains reported below all come from one sample, sequenced in a study of a mutant IDH1 vaccine in newly diagnosed glioma. Repertoires were generated with immunoSEQ multiplex PCR, while TCRdb's copy carries only in-frame clones and drops some. The data show tens of thousands of clones, roughly 91% seen once. Time point meaning: week 5, during vaccination. Vaccination comprised doses that each held 300 ug of mutant IDH1 20-mer peptide, plus topical imiquimod. Their antigens remain unidentified. The sequencing used PBMCs, collected from a glioma patient whose treatment included an IDH1 peptide vaccine. The receptors here all came from a woman aged 45-60 years with glioma.

This rearrangement joins TRBV2 to TRBJ2-7; weak D call: TRBD1 (5 bases). Per germline, CDR1 SNHLY and CDR2 FYNNEI. V was cut by 9 bases and J by 3 bases, with 18 bases left in between. The CDR3 spans 14 residues. The chain's CDR3 is CASGNAGLDYEQYF. DNA for the CDR3: TGTGCCAGTGGAAACGCAGGGTTAGACTACGAGCAGTACTTC.

The chain uses TRBV27 and TRBJ2-5; no clear D gene. The length of the CDR3 is 15 residues. In germline, CDR1 is MNHEY, CDR2 SMNVEV (reference sequence). V was trimmed by 3 bases and J by 5 bases, leaving 16 bases between them. The CDR3 nucleotides are TGTGCCAGCAGTTTCCGGGTCCCTACCCTGGAGACCCAGTACTTC. Translated: CASSFRVPTLETQYF.

V gene TRBV5-1 combines with J gene TRBJ1-1; 9 nucleotides agree with TRBD1. The CDR3 has 16 amino acids. V lost 4 bases, J lost 1 base, and 8 bases stayed unmatched. Germline assignment: CDR1 SGHRS and CDR2 YFSETQ. The DNA of the CDR3 is TGCGCCAGCAGCCATGGCACAGGGGGCGCGAACACTGAAGCTTTCTTT. This translates into CASSHGTGGANTEAFF.

The rearrangement links TRBV6-1 to TRBJ1-1, with TRBD1 matching 7 bases. Germline V gene sequence: CDR1 MNHNS, CDR2 SASEGT. The CDR3 has 14 amino acids. V shed 4 bases, J shed 3 bases, and the junction held 5 bases outside the gene matches. CDR3 bases: TGTGCCAGCAGTGCCTTCGGACAGGACACTGAAGCTTTCTTT. As protein: CASSAFGQDTEAFF.

The rearrangement joins TRBV28 to TRBJ2-7, with a tentative D call TRBD1 (6 bases). V was pared by 5 bases and J by 3 bases, with 8 bases between. The CDR3 length is 12 residues. Germline lookup yields CDR1 MDHEN and CDR2 SYDVKM. In DNA, the CDR3 is TGTGCCAGCAGTCGACAGGTCTACGAGCAGTACTTC. Protein sequence: CASSRQVYEQYF. The whole variable domain, filled in from reference TRBV28 and TRBJ2-7, reads DVKVTQSSRYLVKRTGEKVFLECVQDMDHENMFWYRQDPGLGLRLIYFSYDVKMKEKGDIPEGYSVSREKKERFSLILESASTNQTSMYLCASSRQVYEQYFGPGTRLTVT.

The gene calls are TRBV29-1 and TRBJ1-2; D is unresolved. The ends were cut back, 2 bases at V and 7 bases at J, with 14 bases in the middle. The V gene's germline CDR1 is SQVTM and CDR2 ANQGSEA. The CDR3 covers 13 residues. The CDR3 coding sequence is TGCAGCGTTGAAATCCCAGAGTCTGGTGGCTACACCTTC. Translated, it gives CSVEIPESGGYTF.

This chain joins TRBV5-1 and TRBJ2-3; TRBD1 or TRBD2 may be the D gene (6 bases each). Germline-derived CDR1 and CDR2 are SGHRS and YFSETQ. Trimming took 3 bases from V and 0 from J, leaving 17 bases between them. The CDR3 spans 17 residues. The CDR3 DNA sequence: TGCGCCAGCAGCTGGAGGGGGTCGGGGACTAGCACAGATACGCAGTATTTT. This codes for CASSWRGSGTSTDTQYF.

The chain carries TRBV18 and TRBJ1-1; TRBD1 might be the D (5 bases). In germline, CDR1 is KGHSH, CDR2 LQKENI. V lost 3 bases and J lost 5, with 19 bases in between. CDR3 length: 16 amino acids. CDR3 loop: CASSPPLGTRKTEAFF. The CDR3 DNA sequence: TGTGCCAGCTCACCCCCCCTGGGGACCCGGAAGACTGAAGCTTTCTTT.

In nucleotides, the CDR3 is TGTGCCAGCAGCCACCTAACCCAAGGCGAGCAGTACTTC. Its translation: CASSHLTQGEQYF. The chain is built from TRBV14 and TRBJ2-7; D is unresolved. V lost 3 bases and J lost 6, with 12 bases in between. The CDR3 is 13 amino acids. Germline loops: CDR1 SGHDN, CDR2 FVKESK.

The chain recombines TRBV2 with TRBJ1-5; no definite D call. V lost 6 bases and J lost 7, with 13 bases in between. The CDR3 is 13 amino acids. The V gene's germline CDR1 is SNHLY and CDR2 FYNNEI. CDR3 DNA: TGTGCCAGCAGCCTAACCGGGTTCCAGCCCCAGCATTTT. It is translated as CASSLTGFQPQHF.

Details on this clone: The junction differs from germline at one of its ends, possibly a read error. The chain couples TRBV7-7 to TRBJ2-5; 9 bases map to TRBD1. The CDR3 covers 14 residues. CDR1 and CDR2 from the germline V gene are SSHAT and FNYEAQ (reference sequence). The CDR3 protein is CASSPGDRAETQYF. CDR3 DNA: TGTGCTAGCAGCCCTGGGGACAGGGCGGAGACCCAGTACTTC.

The genes are TRBV19 and TRBJ2-3, with 7 bases aligning to TRBD2. Per the germline V gene, CDR1 is LNHDA and CDR2 is SQIVND (reference sequence). The CDR3 runs to 15 residues. The V gene end was trimmed by 3 bases and the J gene end by 2 bases; junction bases not matched to a gene: 5. The CDR3, as DNA: TGTGCCAGTAGTATGGGGACTATACTCACAGATACGCAGTATTTT. Encoded protein: CASSMGTILTDTQYF.

The chain carries TRBV10-2 and TRBJ2-7; perhaps D is TRBD1 or TRBD2 (6 bases each). The V end was cut by 0 bases, the J end by 8 bases, with 14 bases between. Germline V gives CDR1 WSHSY, CDR2 SAAADI. CDR3 length equals 14 residues. The CDR3 loop is CASSESRGAVQQYF. DNA for the CDR3: TGCGCCAGCAGTGAGTCAAGGGGGGCAGTCCAGCAGTACTTC.

The rearrangement joins TRBV4-2 to TRBJ1-5, with a tentative D call TRBD1 (6 bases). The CDR3 is 14 residues long. The V end lost 1 base, the J end lost 8 bases, and 12 bases lay between the germline ends. Per the germline V gene, CDR1 is LGHNA and CDR2 is YNFKEQ. The CDR3 sequence is CASSQGGQYEPQHF. The DNA for the CDR3 is TGTGCCAGCAGCCAAGGTGGACAGTACGAGCCCCAGCATTTT.

The rearrangement joins TRBV14 to TRBJ2-4; D is unresolved. The V gene's germline CDR1 is SGHDN and CDR2 FVKESK. Trimming stripped 0 bases from V and 9 bases from J, with 6 bases between. This CDR3 has 12 residues. CDR3 nucleotides: TGTGCCAGCAGCCAAGAACTGGGCATTCAGTACTTC. This translates into CASSQELGIQYF.

The genes are TRBV28 and TRBJ2-7; a possible D gene is TRBD2 (5 bases). V lost 5 bases, J lost 3 bases, and 14 bases lay in between. Per germline, CDR1 MDHEN and CDR2 SYDVKM. The length of the CDR3 is 14 residues. DNA of the CDR3: TGTGCCAGCAGTACCTCGGCGGGCGGCTACGAGCAGTACTTC. Residues: CASSTSAGGYEQYF.

The CDR3 region is CASSLNSGKNIQYF. For the CDR3, the DNA is TGCGCCAGCAGCTTGAACAGTGGCAAAAACATTCAGTACTTC. The chain couples TRBV5-1 to TRBJ2-4; unclear D gene. Germline CDR1 SGHRS, CDR2 YFSETQ. CDR3 length: 14 amino acids. V gave up 1 base and J gave up 3 bases, with 8 bases separating them.

This rearrangement joins TRBV6-1 to TRBJ1-5; TRBD1 matches 8 bases. CDR1 and CDR2 (germline): MNHNS, SASEGT. The V and J ends lost 6 bases and 4 bases, in that order; junction bases with no gene match: 2. This CDR3 contains 13 residues. As DNA, the CDR3 is TGTGCCAGCAGGGGACAGGATAATCAGCCCCAGCATTTT. Translating gives CASRGQDNQPQHF.

The chain couples TRBV5-1 to TRBJ2-7, with 9 bases aligning to TRBD2. The junction had 6 bases not matched to a gene; V was cut back by 4 bases and J by 7 bases. Germline V gene data show CDR1 as SGHRS and CDR2 as YFSETQ. The CDR3 has 13 amino acids. CDR3 loop: CASSVETSGEQYF. The DNA for the CDR3 is TGCGCCAGCAGCGTTGAGACTAGCGGAGAGCAGTACTTC.

This clone showed up just a few times. The chain uses TRBV28 and TRBJ2-3; D perhaps matches TRBD2 (5 bases). This CDR3 has 17 residues. The germline CDR1 and CDR2 sequences are MDHEN and SYDVKM. Trimming removed 3 bases at V and 2 bases at J, with 18 bases between. CDR3 coding DNA: TGTGCCAGCAGTTTTGGGTCTAGCAGCCGCCTCACAGATACGCAGTATTTT. This gives the protein CASSFGSSSRLTDTQYF.

The rearrangement joins TRBV21-1 to TRBJ1-5. TRBV21-1 is a recognized pseudogene. The CDR3 has 15 residues. CDR3 region: CASPDGLSFGQPQHF. In DNA, the CDR3 is TGTGCCAGCCCGGACGGGCTATCGTTCGGGCAGCCCCAGCATTTT.

CDR3 sequence reads: CASGGTGRYGYTF. The CDR3 DNA reads TGTGCCAGTGGGGGAACTGGAAGATATGGCTACACCTTC. V and J are TRBV19 and TRBJ1-2; possible D gene TRBD1, 5 bases. Germline lookup yields CDR1 LNHDA and CDR2 SQIVND (reference sequence). This CDR3 has 13 residues. The V end lost 8 bases, the J end lost 5 bases, and 15 bases lay between the germline ends.

This chain links TRBV27 with TRBJ2-7; 8 bases are a match to TRBD2. CDR1 is MNHEY, CDR2 SMNVEV, per germline (reference sequence). V lost 5 bases, J lost 1 base, and 10 bases stayed unmatched. The CDR3 runs 16 residues. CDR3 sequence: CASSPSLAGLSYEQYF. The CDR3 DNA reads as TGTGCCAGCAGTCCGTCTTTAGCGGGATTATCCTACGAGCAGTACTTC.

Only one count was recorded for this clone. This rearrangement joins TRBV6-6 to TRBJ2-7; D not resolved. With 3 bases removed from V and 3 bases from J, the gap between germline ends came to 3 bases. CDR3 length equals 11 residues. Germline CDR1 reads MNHNY; CDR2 reads SVGAGI (reference sequence). The DNA of the CDR3 is TGTGCCAGCAGTTATCACTACGAGCAGTACTTC. This translates into CASSYHYEQYF.

This clone was recorded only once. The chain is built from TRBV6-5 and TRBJ1-4, with D unclear. Germline V CDR1 and CDR2: MNHEY, SVGAGI. Trimming stripped 0 bases from V and 7 bases from J, with 3 bases between. The CDR3 length is 12 residues. This CDR3 is CASSYSGEKLFF. DNA for the CDR3: TGTGCCAGCAGTTACTCGGGTGAAAAACTGTTTTTT.

This sequence joins TRBV5-6 and TRBJ2-2; D is possibly TRBD1 (5 bases). Germline V lookup: CDR1 SGHDT, CDR2 YYEEEE. The V end was cut by 4 bases, the J end by 1 base, with 14 bases between. The CDR3 is made up of 16 amino acids. CDR3 sequence reads: CASSPEIQGNTGELFF. CDR3 coding DNA: TGTGCCAGCAGCCCCGAGATTCAGGGGAACACCGGGGAGCTGTTTTTT.

This chain connects TRBV28 to TRBJ2-7; 11 bases match TRBD1. Germline assignment: CDR1 MDHEN and CDR2 SYDVKM. J lost 4 bases, V lost 7 bases, and 9 bases had no gene match. There are 15 residues in the CDR3. The CDR3 DNA follows: TGTGCCAGCAAACCGGGACAGGGGGTACTTTACGAGCAGTACTTC. Translation gives CASKPGQGVLYEQYF.